The clone carrying this T cell receptor (beta chain) was observed a handful of times. Its antigen is unidentified. This entry belongs to a study of vaccination effects on CD4 cells after COVID-19. Produced via immunoSEQ multiplex PCR; TCRdb's table is partial and in-frame only. The repertoire holds under 30,000 clones, with around 74% as singletons. Viral peptide pool expansion of antigen-specific CD4+ T cells preceded sequencing in the ViraFEST assay. At the end of roughly 9 days of culture, CD4+ T cells were isolated. The vaccine given was either BNT162b2 or mRNA-1273, in two doses. V dropped 5 bases and J dropped 0 bases, with 2 bases sitting between them. This CDR3 spans 12 amino acids.

This clonotype was obtained from a human donor who received a COVID-19 vaccine. The chain combines TRBV12-3 or TRBV12-4 with TRBJ1-5; D unclear. The sample in question was CD4+ T cells from PBMCs cultured with HCoV-OC43 spike peptides, obtained after COVID-19 vaccination. As to subset: HCoV-OC43 spike overlapping peptide pool stimulation. DNA for the CDR3: TGTGCCAGCAGTACTAGCAATCAGCCCCAGCATTTT. It encodes CASSTSNQPQHF.